This T cell receptor beta chain derives from a study of shared clonotypes between healthy human individuals. The CDR3 totals 15 residues. The V gene's germline CDR1 is MNHEY and CDR2 SVGAGI. Trimming cost V 6 bases and J 0 bases, with 12 bases left between them. Data came from immunoSEQ multiplex PCR; TCRdb stores just in-frame clones and leaves some out. The table records around 1.4 million clones, approximately 98.5% of them present only once. Sequencing input: naive CD4+ T cells sorted from blood. The subset: CD45RA+ positively selected. This rearrangement joins TRBV6-5 to TRBJ2-1, with unresolved D. The sequence derives from a man aged 25-45 years in good health. CDR3 protein: CASRDWSSSYNEQFF. CDR3 coding DNA: TGTGCCAGCAGAGATTGGAGCAGCTCCTACAATGAGCAGTTCTTC.